This T cell receptor (beta chain) was recorded in a study of blood T cell repertoires in COVID-19. Study-level background: Acute and convalescent COVID-19 specimens originated in the United States, Italy and Spain. PBMCs, B-cell-depleted T cells, or T cells were the source of the cDNA or gDNA that made up the material.

Per the original data handling: Estimates of nucleated cell counts were drawn from the amplification of reference gene primers. Measured with immunoSEQ multiplex PCR; TCRdb has only the in-frame clones, and not every one. V and J calls and clone size come straight from that table; D and trimming were deduced from the DNA. The sample yields about 230,000 clones, under 90% seen once. Seattle enrolled patients during active infection and tracked them longitudinally. CDR1 KGHSY and CDR2 FQNENV come from the germline V gene. This CDR3 contains 15 residues. V trimming: 4 bases; J trimming: 4 bases; junction bases outside the gene matches: 7.

The sample comprised peripheral blood. This rearrangement joins TRBV16 to TRBJ1-2; 9 nucleotides agree with TRBD1. The receptor was isolated from a man between 50 and 59 years old with COVID-19, enrolled during active disease. CDR3 loop: CASSLGQGRSYGYTF. DNA of the CDR3: TGTGCCAGCAGCCTCGGACAGGGGAGGAGCTATGGCTACACCTTC.